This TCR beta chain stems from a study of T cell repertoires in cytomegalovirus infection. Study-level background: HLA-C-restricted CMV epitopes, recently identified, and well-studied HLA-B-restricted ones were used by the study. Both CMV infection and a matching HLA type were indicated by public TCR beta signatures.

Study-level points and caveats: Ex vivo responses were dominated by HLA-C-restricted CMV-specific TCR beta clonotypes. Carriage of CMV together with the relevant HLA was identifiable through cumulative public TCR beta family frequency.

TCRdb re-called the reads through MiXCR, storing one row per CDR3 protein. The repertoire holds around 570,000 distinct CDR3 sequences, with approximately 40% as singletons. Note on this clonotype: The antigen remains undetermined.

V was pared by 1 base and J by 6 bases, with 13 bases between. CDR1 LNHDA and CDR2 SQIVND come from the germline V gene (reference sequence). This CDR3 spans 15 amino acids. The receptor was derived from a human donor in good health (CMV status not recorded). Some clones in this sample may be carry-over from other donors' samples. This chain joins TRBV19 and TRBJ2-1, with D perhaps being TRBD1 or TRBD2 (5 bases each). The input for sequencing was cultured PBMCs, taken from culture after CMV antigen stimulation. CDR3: CASSIVPTGGNEQFF. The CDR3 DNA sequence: TGTGCCAGTAGTATAGTTCCCACTGGGGGCAATGAGCAGTTCTTC.